This note documents a single T cell receptor beta chain sequence. Within 2 weeks before study entry, exposed participants met a COVID-19 case. Repertoires were generated with immunoSEQ multiplex PCR, while TCRdb's copy carries only in-frame clones and drops some. The data hold about 280,000 clones, with around 84% observed a single time. The source of the sample is a study of blood T cell repertoires in COVID-19. For the study at large: There were acute and convalescent COVID-19 samples, and they came from the United States, Italy and Spain.

This CDR3 comprises 18 residues. The junction had 15 bases not matched to a gene; V was cut back by 2 bases and J by 3 bases. Germline CDR1 is KGHSH and CDR2 is LQKENI. This receptor was obtained from a middle-aged man who had been exposed to COVID-19. The material sequenced was PBMCs or T cells enriched from blood (not recorded which). V and J are TRBV18 and TRBJ1-2; TRBD1 matches 7 bases. Written as DNA, the CDR3 is TGTGCCAGCTCACCAGGGACAGTAAGTTTATTCTCGGACTATGGCTACACCTTC. Translation gives CASSPGTVSLFSDYGYTF. The full variable domain, completed using reference TRBV18 and TRBJ1-2, is NAGVMQNPRHLVRRRGQEARLRCSPMKGHSHVYWYRQLPEEGLKFMVYLQKENIIDESGMPKERFSAEFPKEGPSILRIQQVVRGDSAAYFCASSPGTVSLFSDYGYTFGSGTRLTVV.